The 14 T cell receptor beta chains below come from one sample, sequenced in a study. TCRdb independently ran MiXCR on the reads; one entry per CDR3 protein. The data contain about 15,000 distinct CDR3 sequences, around 32% of them singletons. Material for sequencing was blood. The origin of the receptors is a human donor.

There are many counts of this clonotype. V usage is TRBV4-3 and J usage is TRBJ2-1; D gene ambiguous. CDR3 size: 11 residues. Between the trimmed V and J ends, which lost 3 bases and 5 bases, there was a span of 2 bases. Germline V gives CDR1 LGHNA, CDR2 YSLEER. The CDR3 loop is CASSQNNEQFF. Here the CDR3 DNA reads TGCGCCAGCAGCCAGAACAATGAGCAGTTCTTC.

This clonotype was picked up a small number of times. The chain has TRBV4-3 and TRBJ1-2, with D possibly TRBD1 on 5 matching bases. The CDR3 has 13 amino acids. Trimming left V 1 base short and J 8 bases short, with 11 bases between. Germline V gives CDR1 LGHNA, CDR2 YSLEER. The CDR3 region is CASSQGDGGGYTF. As DNA, the CDR3 is TGCGCCAGCAGCCAAGGGGACGGTGGAGGCTACACCTTC.

Judged by abundance, this clonotype is medium-sized. CDR3 sequence: CSVAGANSLNTEAFF. The CDR3 bases are TGCAGCGTTGCCGGTGCCAACAGCCTGAACACTGAAGCTTTCTTT. This sequence joins TRBV29-1 and TRBJ1-1; D remains ambiguous. The V gene lost 4 bases and the J gene lost 0 bases, with 15 bases spanning the gap. The CDR3 consists of 15 residues. Germline V gives CDR1 SQVTM, CDR2 ANQGSEA.

The V call is TRBV20-1, the J call TRBJ1-2; D is unclear. V lost 1 base to trimming and J lost 0 bases, with 12 bases between them. Germline V gene sequence: CDR1 DFQATT, CDR2 SNEGSKA (reference sequence). The CDR3 covers 15 residues. The CDR3 region is CSARVSGITNYGYTF. The CDR3 coding sequence is TGCAGTGCTAGAGTTTCCGGAATTACTAACTATGGCTACACCTTC.

This clonotype came up once. The V gene is TRBV29-1, the J gene TRBJ2-1; possibly TRBD2 for D (6 bases). CDR1 is SQVTM and CDR2 is ANQGSEA in the germline V gene. The CDR3 sequence is 13 residues long. V was cut by 7 bases and J by 10 bases, with 20 bases left in between. The CDR3 DNA is TGCAGCGCTTACACCGGGGAGGCCTACGAGCAGTTCTTC. Translating it yields CSAYTGEAYEQFF.

The V and J genes are TRBV30 and TRBJ2-1; 12 nucleotides align to TRBD2. The ends lost 5 bases at V and 2 bases at J; junction bases unmatched: 7. This CDR3 has 16 amino acids. Germline-derived CDR1 and CDR2 are GTSNPN and SVGIG (reference sequence). This chain's CDR3 is CAWVGLAGGAYNEQFF. Written as DNA, the CDR3 is TGTGCCTGGGTGGGGCTAGCGGGAGGGGCCTACAATGAGCAGTTCTTC.

CDR3 coding DNA: TGCAGCGTCCTGACAGGGCGACTGTTTTTT. Its protein product is CSVLTGRLFF. This chain links TRBV29-1 with TRBJ2-2; the match to TRBD1 covers 7 bases. With 6 bases clipped from V and 14 bases from J, the junction kept 6 bases outside the gene matches. This CDR3 has 10 residues. Germline CDR1 SQVTM, CDR2 ANQGSEA.

The rearrangement links TRBV23-1 to TRBJ2-3; 7 bases align to TRBD2. TRBV23-1 is an ORF, and what it does is uncertain. V trimming: 5 bases; J trimming: 4 bases; junction bases outside the gene matches: 21. The CDR3 has 19 amino acids. The CDR3 region has the DNA TGCGCCAGCAGTTCGATAAGCGGCCGCCAGGGAGGGAGGTCAGATACGCAGTATTTT. Its protein is CASSSISGRQGGRSDTQYF.

On this clonotype: This clone may be a read error of a much larger clone one base away. The chain couples TRBV18 to TRBJ2-5, with 8 bases identical to TRBD2. The germline V gene has CDR1 KGHSH and CDR2 LQKENI. The CDR3 contains 14 residues. After removal of 6 bases from V and 11 bases from J, the junction contained 14 bases not matched to a gene. The CDR3 here is CASSREALNNEQYF. The CDR3 DNA is TGTGCCAGCTCGCGGGAGGCCTTAAACAATGAGCAGTACTTC.

In regard to this clonotype: One end of the junction fails to match germline, which may point to a read error. CDR3 coding DNA: TGTGCCACCAGCGAGGGACAGGGACGGTGGGGCGAGATCTTT. Amino acid sequence: CATSEGQGRWGEIF. V gene TRBV15 combines with J gene TRBJ1-1, with 9 bases aligning to TRBD1. The CDR3 runs to 14 residues. Germline lookup yields CDR1 LNHNV and CDR2 YYDKDF (reference sequence).

In regard to this clonotype: Since a much larger clone is just one base distant, this may be a read error. The chain has TRBV2 and TRBJ2-3; D unclear. This CDR3 contains 14 residues. The V gene lost 3 bases and the J gene lost 4 bases, with 11 bases spanning the gap. The germline CDR1 and CDR2 sequences are SNHLY and FYNNEI. CDR3 sequence reads: CASSEGMSADTQYF. The CDR3 bases are TGTGCCAGCAGTGAGGGTATGAGCGCAGATACGCAGTATTTT.

By share, this clonotype ranks as medium-sized. The rearrangement joins TRBV20-1 to TRBJ1-1, with TRBD1 matching over 9 bases. Per the germline V gene, CDR1 is DFQATT and CDR2 is SNEGSKA (reference sequence). This CDR3 spans 14 amino acids. The V gene end was trimmed by 6 bases and the J gene end by 4 bases; junction bases not matched to a gene: 9. Here the CDR3 DNA reads TGCAGTGCCATCCCGAACAGGGGGCGCACTGAAGCTTTCTTT. Amino acids: CSAIPNRGRTEAFF.

This clonotype has a count of ten or more. The V call is TRBV20-1, the J call TRBJ1-4; D might be TRBD1 (6 bases). CDR3 length: 16 amino acids. Trimming took 0 bases from V and 3 from J, leaving 14 bases between them. CDR1 and CDR2 (germline): DFQATT, SNEGSKA (reference sequence). CDR3 sequence reads: CSARDFWDTSNEKLFF. For the CDR3, the DNA is TGCAGTGCTAGAGATTTTTGGGACACCTCTAATGAAAAACTGTTTTTT.

This clonotype is termed medium-sized. The V call is TRBV4-3, the J call TRBJ1-2; TRBD1 is a possible D gene (6 bases). V lost 3 bases to trimming and J lost 8 bases, with 19 bases between them. Germline loops: CDR1 LGHNA, CDR2 YSLEER. The CDR3 has 15 residues. CDR3 bases: TGCGCCAGCAGCCAGGAGGACAGCGTATTTTCCGGCTACACCTTC. Protein product: CASSQEDSVFSGYTF.